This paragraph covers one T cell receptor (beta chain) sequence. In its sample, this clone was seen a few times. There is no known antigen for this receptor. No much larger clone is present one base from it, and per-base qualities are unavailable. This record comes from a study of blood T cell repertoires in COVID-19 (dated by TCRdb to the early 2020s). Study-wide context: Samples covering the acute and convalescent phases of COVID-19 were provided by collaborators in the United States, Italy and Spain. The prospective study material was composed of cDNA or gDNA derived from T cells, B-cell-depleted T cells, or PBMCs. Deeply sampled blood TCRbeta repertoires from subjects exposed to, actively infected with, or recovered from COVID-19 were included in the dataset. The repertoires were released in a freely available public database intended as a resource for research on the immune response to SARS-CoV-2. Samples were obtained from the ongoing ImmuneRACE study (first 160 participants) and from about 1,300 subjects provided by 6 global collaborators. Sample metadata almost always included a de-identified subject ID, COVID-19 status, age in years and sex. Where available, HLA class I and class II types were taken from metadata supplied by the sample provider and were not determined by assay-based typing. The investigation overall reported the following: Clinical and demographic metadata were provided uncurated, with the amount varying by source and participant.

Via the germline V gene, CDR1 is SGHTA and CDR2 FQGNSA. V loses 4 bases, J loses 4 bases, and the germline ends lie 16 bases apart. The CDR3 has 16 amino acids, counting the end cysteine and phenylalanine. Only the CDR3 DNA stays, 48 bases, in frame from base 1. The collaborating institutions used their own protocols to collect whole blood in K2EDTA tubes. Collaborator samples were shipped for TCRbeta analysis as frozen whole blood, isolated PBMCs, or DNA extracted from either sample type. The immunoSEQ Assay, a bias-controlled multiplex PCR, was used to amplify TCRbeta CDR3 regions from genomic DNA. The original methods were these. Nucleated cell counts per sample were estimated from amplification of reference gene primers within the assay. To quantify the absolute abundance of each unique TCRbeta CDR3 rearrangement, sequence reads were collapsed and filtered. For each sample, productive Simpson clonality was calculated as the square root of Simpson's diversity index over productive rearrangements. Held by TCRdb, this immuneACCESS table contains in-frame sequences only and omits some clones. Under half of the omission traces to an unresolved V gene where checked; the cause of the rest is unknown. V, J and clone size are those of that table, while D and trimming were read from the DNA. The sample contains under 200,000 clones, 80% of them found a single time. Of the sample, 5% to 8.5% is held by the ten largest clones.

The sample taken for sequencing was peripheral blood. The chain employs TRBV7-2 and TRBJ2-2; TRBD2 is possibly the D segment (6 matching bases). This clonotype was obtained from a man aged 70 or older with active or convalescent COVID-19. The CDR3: CASSSRRLEFTGELFF. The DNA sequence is TGTGCCAGCAGCTCCCGAAGACTAGAGTTCACCGGGGAGCTGTTTTTT.